This T cell receptor (beta chain) was obtained from a study of molecular identifiers for immune sequencing clone quantification (dated by TCRdb to 2016 to 2019). Regarding the study in general: For a replicate experiment, RNA from 20,000 or 100,000 naive CD8 T cells was divided into five aliquots, of which four were sequenced. This methods study used CD8 T cells to benchmark TCR RNA copy counting and molecular-identifier clustering-based TCR repertoire sequencing (MIDCIRS). Overall results and qualifications from the work: Highly expanded clone sizes could be underestimated if identical TCR molecules share a barcode. When barcode sub-clustering was left out, chimeric consensus sequences inflated TCR diversity, with chimeras reaching as high as 47%. A single cell's worth of spiked-in Jurkat TCR RNA was reported detectable even among 750,000 to 1,000,000 naive CD8 T cells. Modeling estimated approximately 3 recovered TCR RNA copies per cell, compared with roughly 10 by digital PCR, which implies 30% to 35% capture efficiency. Naive libraries contained spiked-in Jurkat TCR RNA (more than 9 copies' worth), which is not part of the donor repertoire. In CMV-specific effector cells, clones with more than 20 RNA copies contained over 97% of molecules, whereas in naive cells such clones contained under 1% of molecules.

The receptor library was made with PCR. The sequencing machine was an Illumina HiSeq 4000. Bulk TCR libraries were made following a previously described method, with the TCR primers given in Table S5. The Qiagen AllPrep DNA/RNA kit was used to purify total RNA. Reads from multiple sequencing runs of the same library were pooled before analysis. The published analysis was carried out like this. Only reads with exact TCR constant sequence were kept, trimmed to 150 nt, and grouped by their 12-nt molecular barcodes. Reads inside each barcode group were sub-clustered using a 15% Levenshtein threshold, and a quality-weighted consensus sequence was constructed for each RNA molecule. Non-functional sequences were excluded, and lower-count sequences lying one edit away from another sequence were also excluded. On the basis of fitting two negative binomial distributions, barcode sub-clusters with fewer than 20% of the maximum read count were discarded. The public reads were quality trimmed at Q25 with fastp and then assembled into clones with MiXCR by TCRdb, keeping productive beta chains. Rows are combined by CDR3 protein, so each entry shows the most common genes and DNA. TCRdb assigned the V and J calls; the authors' analysis was not used. Recorded for this sample are some 650,000 distinct CDR3 sequences; 15% to 20% of them occurred a single time. The ten largest clones add up to roughly 0.83% of the sample.

About this clonotype itself: There is no known antigen for this receptor. The junction and the germline gene differ at one end; a read error may be behind it.

Sequences SGHAT (CDR1) and FQNNGV (CDR2) are obtained from the germline V gene. From cysteine to phenylalanine, the CDR3 is 16 amino acids long. Only the CDR3 DNA is retained, 48 bases long and in frame from the first base. Libraries of naive CD8 T cells were built from around 20,000 to 990,000 sorted cells, with 10%, 30% or 50% of the purified RNA used. Naive CD8 T cells were FACS-sorted as CD8+CD4-CCR7+CD45RA+ on a BD FACSAria II into RLT Plus buffer. To test detection sensitivity, Jurkat RNA equivalent to approximately ten TCR copies was spiked into samples of about 19,000-1,000,000 naive CD8 T cells. Enrichment of CD8 T cells was performed with RosetteSep CD8+ T Cell Enrichment Cocktail and Ficoll-Paque, after which ACK red cell lysis was carried out.

This TCR derives from a human donor in good health. Some libraries in this study had Jurkat cell RNA spiked in. Here the chain combines TRBV11-2 and TRBJ2-1, with 10 bases aligning to TRBD2. Sequencing input: naive CD8+ T cells from blood, with Jurkat cell RNA spiked in. This sample's cell subset or site label indicates: FACS-sorted CD8+CD4-CCR7+CD45RA+ naive T cells. The CDR3 loop reads CAGSLYLAGAYNEQFF. In nucleotide form, the sequence is TGTGCCGGCAGCTTGTATCTAGCGGGAGCATACAATGAGCAGTTCTTC.